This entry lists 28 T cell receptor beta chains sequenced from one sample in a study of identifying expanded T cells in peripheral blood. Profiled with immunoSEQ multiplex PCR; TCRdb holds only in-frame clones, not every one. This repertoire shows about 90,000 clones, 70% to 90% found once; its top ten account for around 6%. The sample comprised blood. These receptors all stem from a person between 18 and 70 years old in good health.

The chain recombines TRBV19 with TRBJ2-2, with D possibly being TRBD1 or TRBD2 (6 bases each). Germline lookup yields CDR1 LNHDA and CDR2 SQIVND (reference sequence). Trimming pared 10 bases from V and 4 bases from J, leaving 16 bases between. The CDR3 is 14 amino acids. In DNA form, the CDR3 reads TGTGCCACTAGGAGGGGGAAGGTCACCGGGGAGCTGTTTTTT. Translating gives CATRRGKVTGELFF.

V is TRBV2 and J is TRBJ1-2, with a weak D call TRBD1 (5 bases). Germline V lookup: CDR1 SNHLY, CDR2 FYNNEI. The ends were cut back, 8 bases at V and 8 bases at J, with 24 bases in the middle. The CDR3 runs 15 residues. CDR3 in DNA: TGTGCCAGCCCGCCCCCACCCGGACATTCGTGGGGCTACACCTTC. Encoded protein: CASPPPPGHSWGYTF.

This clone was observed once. The CDR3 DNA reads as TGTGCCAGCAGCCAGGGGGACAGGCAAGGTGAGCAGTTCTTC. It codes for CASSQGDRQGEQFF. The chain has TRBV9 and TRBJ2-1, with 8 bases aligning to TRBD1. This CDR3 spans 14 amino acids. From germline, CDR1 is SGDLS and CDR2 YYNGEE. V gave up 4 bases and J gave up 9 bases; unmatched junction bases: 9.

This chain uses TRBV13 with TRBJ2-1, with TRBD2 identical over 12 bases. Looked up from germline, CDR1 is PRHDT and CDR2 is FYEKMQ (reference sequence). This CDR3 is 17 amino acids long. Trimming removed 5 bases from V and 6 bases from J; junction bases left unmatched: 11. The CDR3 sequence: CASSPLRSSGGVNEQFF. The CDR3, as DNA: TGTGCCAGCAGCCCGTTACGGTCTAGCGGGGGGGTCAATGAGCAGTTCTTC.

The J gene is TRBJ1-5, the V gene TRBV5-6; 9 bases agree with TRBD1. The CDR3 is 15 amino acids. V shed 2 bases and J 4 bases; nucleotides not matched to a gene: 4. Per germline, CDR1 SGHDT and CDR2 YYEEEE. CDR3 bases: TGTGCCAGCAGCTTCGGGACAGGGCGAAATCAGCCCCAGCATTTT. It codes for CASSFGTGRNQPQHF.

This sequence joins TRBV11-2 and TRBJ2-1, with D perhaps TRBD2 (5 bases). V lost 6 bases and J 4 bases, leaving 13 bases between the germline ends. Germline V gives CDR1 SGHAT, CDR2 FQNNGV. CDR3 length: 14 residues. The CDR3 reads CASSQSGEYNEQFF. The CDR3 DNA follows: TGTGCCAGCAGTCAATCCGGGGAGTACAATGAGCAGTTCTTC. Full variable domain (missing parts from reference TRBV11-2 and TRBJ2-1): EAGVAQSPRYKIIEKRQSVAFWCNPISGHATLYWYQQILGQGPKLLIQFQNNGVVDDSQLPKDRFSAERLKGVDSTLKIQPAKLEDSAVYLCASSQSGEYNEQFFGPGTRLTVL.

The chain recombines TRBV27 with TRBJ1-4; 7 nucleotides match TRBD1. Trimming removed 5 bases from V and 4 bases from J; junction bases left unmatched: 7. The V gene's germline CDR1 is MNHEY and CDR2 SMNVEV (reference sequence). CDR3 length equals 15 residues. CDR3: CASSTNRGSNEKLFF. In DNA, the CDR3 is TGTGCCAGCAGTACCAACAGGGGAAGTAATGAAAAACTGTTTTTT.

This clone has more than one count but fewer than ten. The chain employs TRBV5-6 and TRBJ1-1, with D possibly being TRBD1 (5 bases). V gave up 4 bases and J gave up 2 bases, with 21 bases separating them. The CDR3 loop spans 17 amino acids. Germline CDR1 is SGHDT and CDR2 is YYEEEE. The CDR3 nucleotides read TGTGCCAGCAGCCGAGGGGCTGGGGTAGGCAGAAACACTGAAGCTTTCTTT. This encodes CASSRGAGVGRNTEAFF.

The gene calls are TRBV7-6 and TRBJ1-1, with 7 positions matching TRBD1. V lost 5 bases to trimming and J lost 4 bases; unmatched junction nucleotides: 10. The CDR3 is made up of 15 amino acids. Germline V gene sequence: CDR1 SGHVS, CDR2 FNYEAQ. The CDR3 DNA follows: TGTGCCAGCAGCCTCACGCGGGCAGGGGGCACTGAAGCTTTCTTT. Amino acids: CASSLTRAGGTEAFF. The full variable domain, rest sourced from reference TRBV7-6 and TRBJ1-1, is GAGVSQSPRYKVTKRGQDVALRCDPISGHVSLYWYRQALGQGPEFLTYFNYEAQQDKSGLPNDRFSAERPEGSISTLTIQRTEQRDSAMYRCASSLTRAGGTEAFFGQGTRLTVV.

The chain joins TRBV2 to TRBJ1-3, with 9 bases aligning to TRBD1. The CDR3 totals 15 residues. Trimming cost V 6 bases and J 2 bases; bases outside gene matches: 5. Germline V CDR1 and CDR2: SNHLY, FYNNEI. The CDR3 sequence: CASRRDRDTGNTIYF. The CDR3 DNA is TGTGCCAGCAGGAGGGACAGGGACACTGGAAACACCATATATTTT. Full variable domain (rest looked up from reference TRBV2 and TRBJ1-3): EPEVTQTPSHQVTQMGQEVILRCVPISNHLYFYWYRQILGQKVEFLVSFYNNEISEKSEIFDDQFSVERPDGSNFTLKIRSTKLEDSAMYFCASRRDRDTGNTIYFGEGSWLTVV.

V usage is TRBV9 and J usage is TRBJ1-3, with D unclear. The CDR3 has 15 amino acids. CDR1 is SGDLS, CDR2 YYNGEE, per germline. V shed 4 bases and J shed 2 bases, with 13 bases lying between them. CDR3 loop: CASSSRMEPGNTIYF. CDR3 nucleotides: TGTGCCAGCAGCTCGCGAATGGAGCCTGGAAACACCATATATTTT.

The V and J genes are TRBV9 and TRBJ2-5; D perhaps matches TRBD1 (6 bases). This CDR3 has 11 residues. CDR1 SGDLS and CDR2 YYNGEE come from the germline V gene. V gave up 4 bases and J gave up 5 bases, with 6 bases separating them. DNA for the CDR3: TGTGCCAGCAGCCAGGGGGAGACCCAGTACTTC. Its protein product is CASSQGETQYF.

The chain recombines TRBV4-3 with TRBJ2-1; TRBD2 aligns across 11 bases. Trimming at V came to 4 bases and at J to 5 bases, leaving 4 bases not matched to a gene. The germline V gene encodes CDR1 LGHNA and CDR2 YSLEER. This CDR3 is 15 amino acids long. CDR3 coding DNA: TGCGCCAGCAGCCCAGGACTAGCGGGCGACAATGAGCAGTTCTTC. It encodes CASSPGLAGDNEQFF.

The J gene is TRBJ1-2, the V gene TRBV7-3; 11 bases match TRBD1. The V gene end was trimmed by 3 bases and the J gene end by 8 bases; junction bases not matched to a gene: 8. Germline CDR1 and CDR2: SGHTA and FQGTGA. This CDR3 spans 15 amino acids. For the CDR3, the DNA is TGTGCCAGCAGCTTGCTGGGACAGGGGGATTTGGGCTACACCTTC. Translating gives CASSLLGQGDLGYTF.

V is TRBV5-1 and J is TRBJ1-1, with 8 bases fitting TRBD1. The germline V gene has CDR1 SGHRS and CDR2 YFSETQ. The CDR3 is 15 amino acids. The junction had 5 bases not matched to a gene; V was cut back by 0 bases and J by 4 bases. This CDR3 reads CASSLGTGRGTEAFF. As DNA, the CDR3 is TGCGCCAGCAGCTTGGGGACAGGGAGAGGCACTGAAGCTTTCTTT.

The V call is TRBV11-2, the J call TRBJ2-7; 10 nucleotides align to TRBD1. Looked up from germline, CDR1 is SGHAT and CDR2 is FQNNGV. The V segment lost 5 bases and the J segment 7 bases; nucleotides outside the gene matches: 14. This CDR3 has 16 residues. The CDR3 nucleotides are TGTGCCAGCAGCGACTCCGGGACAGGGGCACCAGGAGAGCAGTACTTC. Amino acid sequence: CASSDSGTGAPGEQYF.

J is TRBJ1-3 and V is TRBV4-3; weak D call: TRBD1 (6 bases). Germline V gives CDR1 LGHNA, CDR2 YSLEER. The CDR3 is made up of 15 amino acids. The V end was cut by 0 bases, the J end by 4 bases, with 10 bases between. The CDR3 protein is CASSQDWGRGNTIYF. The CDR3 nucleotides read TGCGCCAGCAGCCAAGATTGGGGGCGCGGAAACACCATATATTTT.

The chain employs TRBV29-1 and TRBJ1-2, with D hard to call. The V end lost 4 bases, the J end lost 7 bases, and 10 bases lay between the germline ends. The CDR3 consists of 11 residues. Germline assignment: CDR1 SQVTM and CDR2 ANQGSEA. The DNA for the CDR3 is TGCAGCGTTGCCGCCGTGTCTGGCTACACCTTC. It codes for CSVAAVSGYTF.

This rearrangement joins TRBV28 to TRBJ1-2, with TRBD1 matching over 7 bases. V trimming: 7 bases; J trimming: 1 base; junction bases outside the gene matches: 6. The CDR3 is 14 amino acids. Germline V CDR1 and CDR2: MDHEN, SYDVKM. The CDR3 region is CASNTGTVNYGYTF. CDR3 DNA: TGTGCCAGCAATACCGGGACAGTTAACTATGGCTACACCTTC.

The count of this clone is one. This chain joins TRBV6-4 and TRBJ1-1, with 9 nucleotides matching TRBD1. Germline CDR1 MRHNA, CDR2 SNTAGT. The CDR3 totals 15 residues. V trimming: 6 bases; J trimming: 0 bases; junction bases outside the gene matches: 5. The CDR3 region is CASRRQGGMNTEAFF. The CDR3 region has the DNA TGTGCCAGCAGGAGACAGGGGGGTATGAACACTGAAGCTTTCTTT.

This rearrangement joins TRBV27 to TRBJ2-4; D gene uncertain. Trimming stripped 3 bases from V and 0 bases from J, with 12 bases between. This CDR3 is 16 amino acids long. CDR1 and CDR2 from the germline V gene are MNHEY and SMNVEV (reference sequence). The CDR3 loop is CASSFNPGLAKNIQYF. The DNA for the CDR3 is TGTGCCAGCAGTTTTAATCCAGGTCTAGCCAAAAACATTCAGTACTTC.

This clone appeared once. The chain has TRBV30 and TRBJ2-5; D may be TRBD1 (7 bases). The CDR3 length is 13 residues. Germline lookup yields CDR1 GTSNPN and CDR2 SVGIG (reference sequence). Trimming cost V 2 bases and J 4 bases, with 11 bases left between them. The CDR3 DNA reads TGTGCCTGGAGTTTTCAGGGGGGAGAGACCCAGTACTTC. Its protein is CAWSFQGGETQYF.

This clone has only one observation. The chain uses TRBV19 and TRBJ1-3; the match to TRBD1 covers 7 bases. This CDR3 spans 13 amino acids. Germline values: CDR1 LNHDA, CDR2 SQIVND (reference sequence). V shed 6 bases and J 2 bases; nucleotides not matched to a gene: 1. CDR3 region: CASRGQPGNTIYF. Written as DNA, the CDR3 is TGTGCCAGTAGGGGACAGCCTGGAAACACCATATATTTT.

The CDR3 loop is CASSLGPGLGNTIYF. The CDR3 DNA sequence: TGTGCCAGCAGCTTAGGACCGGGGTTGGGAAACACCATATATTTT. The chain uses TRBV7-7 and TRBJ1-3; no reliable D call. Per the germline V gene, CDR1 is SSHAT and CDR2 is FNYEAQ (reference sequence). Trimming stripped 1 base from V and 4 bases from J, with 11 bases between. This CDR3 comprises 15 residues. Together with reference TRBV7-7 and TRBJ1-3, the CDR3 gives the full variable domain: GAGVSQSPRYKVTKRGQDVTLRCDPISSHATLYWYQQALGQGPEFLTYFNYEAQPDKSGLPSDRFSAERPEGSISTLTIQRTEQRDSAMYRCASSLGPGLGNTIYFGEGSWLTVV.

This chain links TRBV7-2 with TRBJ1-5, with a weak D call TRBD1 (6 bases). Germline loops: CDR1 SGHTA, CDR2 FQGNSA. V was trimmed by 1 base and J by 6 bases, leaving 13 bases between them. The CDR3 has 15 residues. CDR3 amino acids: CASSLEGGRGQPQHF. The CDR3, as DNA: TGTGCCAGCAGCTTAGAGGGGGGGCGAGGTCAGCCCCAGCATTTT.

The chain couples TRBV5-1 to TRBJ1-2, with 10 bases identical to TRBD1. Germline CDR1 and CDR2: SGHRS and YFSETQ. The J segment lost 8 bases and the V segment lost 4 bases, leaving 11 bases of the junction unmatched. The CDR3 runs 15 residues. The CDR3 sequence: CASSPQSGQGFGYTF. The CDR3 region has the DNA TGCGCCAGCAGCCCTCAATCGGGACAGGGGTTCGGCTACACCTTC.

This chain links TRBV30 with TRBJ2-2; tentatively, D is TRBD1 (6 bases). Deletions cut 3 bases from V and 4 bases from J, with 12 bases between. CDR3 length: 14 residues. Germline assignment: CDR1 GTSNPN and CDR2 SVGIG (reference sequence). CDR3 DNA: TGTGCCTGGAGGGCAGGGGCTTTCACCGGGGAGCTGTTTTTT. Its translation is CAWRAGAFTGELFF. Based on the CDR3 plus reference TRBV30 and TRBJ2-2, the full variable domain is SQTIHQWPATLVQPVGSPLSLECTVEGTSNPNLYWYRQAAGRGLQLLFYSVGIGQISSEVPQNLSASRPQDRQFILSSKKLLLSDSGFYLCAWRAGAFTGELFFGEGSRLTVL.

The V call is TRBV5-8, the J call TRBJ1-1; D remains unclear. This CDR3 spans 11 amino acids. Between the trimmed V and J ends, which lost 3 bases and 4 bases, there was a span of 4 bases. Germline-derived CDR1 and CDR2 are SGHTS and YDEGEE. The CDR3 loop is CASSSFTEAFF. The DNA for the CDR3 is TGTGCCAGCAGCTCGTTCACTGAAGCTTTCTTT.